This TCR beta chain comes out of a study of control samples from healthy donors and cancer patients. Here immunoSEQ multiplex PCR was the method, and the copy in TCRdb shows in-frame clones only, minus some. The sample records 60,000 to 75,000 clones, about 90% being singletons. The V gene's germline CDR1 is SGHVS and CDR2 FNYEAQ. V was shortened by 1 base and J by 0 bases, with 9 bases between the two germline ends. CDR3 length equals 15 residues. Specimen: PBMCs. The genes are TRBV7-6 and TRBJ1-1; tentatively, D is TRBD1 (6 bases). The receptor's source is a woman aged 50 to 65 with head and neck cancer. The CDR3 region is CASSLVGDMNTEAFF. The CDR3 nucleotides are TGTGCCAGCAGCTTAGTCGGGGACATGAACACTGAAGCTTTCTTT.